This TCR beta chain originates from a study of T cell repertoires in cytomegalovirus infection. Study context: Both a matching HLA type and CMV infection were indicated by public TCR beta signatures. General study findings and limits: Identification of carriers of CMV plus the relevant HLA was performed using cumulative public TCR beta family frequency. Within the response measured ex vivo, HLA-C-restricted CMV-specific TCR beta clonotypes were dominant.

Each CDR3 protein is one row after TCRdb ran MiXCR on the reads. The sample lists about 320,000 distinct CDR3 sequences; around 9.5% were seen once. This clonotype occurred many times. The antigen remains undetermined. Trimming pared 5 bases from V and 3 bases from J, leaving 6 bases between. Germline V lookup: CDR1 SGHTA, CDR2 FQGTGA. CDR3 length: 12 residues. This clonotype originated in a human donor in good health (CMV status not recorded). Some clones in this sample may be carry-over from other donors' samples. Sequencing was performed on PBMCs. The rearrangement links TRBV7-3 to TRBJ2-3; D is uncertain. CDR3 DNA: TGTGCCAGCAGCCAAAGTACAGATACGCAGTATTTT. It is translated as CASSQSTDTQYF.